This T cell receptor (beta chain) comes out of a study of glioma-infiltrating T cells after dendritic cell vaccination. Across the whole study: Patients received autologous tumor lysate-pulsed dendritic cell vaccination between the early 2000s and the early 2010s. At biweekly intervals, patients got three intradermal dendritic cell vaccine injections. General study findings and limits: Few patients contributed both blood and tumor specimens.

Details on this clone: Its specificity is unknown.

This CDR3 comprises 17 residues. With 4 bases clipped from V and 3 bases from J, the junction kept 10 bases outside the gene matches. Germline V gene sequence: CDR1 MGHDK, CDR2 SYGVNS. Assay: immunoSEQ multiplex PCR; the TCRdb copy retains only in-frame clones and omits some. The sample contains tens of thousands of clones, about 80% of which appear only once. This TCR came from a human donor with glioblastoma. This chain joins TRBV25-1 and TRBJ1-1; 11 nucleotides agree with TRBD1. Sequencing was performed on blood, taken before dendritic cell vaccination. The CDR3 reads CASSVLPDRGHHTEAFF. The CDR3 region has the DNA TGTGCCAGCAGTGTACTTCCGGACAGGGGGCATCACACTGAAGCTTTCTTT.